Listed below are T cell receptor beta chains from one sample, sequenced in a study of regulatory and conventional T cells in breast cancer. Via MiXCR, TCRdb re-called the PCR reads, giving one row per CDR3 protein. This repertoire shows about 10,000 distinct CDR3 sequences, just under 35% found once; its top ten account for around 5.7%. Sequences were obtained from conventional T cells from blood. These TCRs come from a male donor in good health. Each CDR3 is given with its conserved first and last residue.

TRBV7-3	TRBJ2-3	CASSLGGYADTQYF
TRBV20-1	TRBJ2-7	CSAIVDSTYEQYF
TRBV7-2	TRBJ1-6	CASSSRGGQTNSPLHF
TRBV12-3/TRBV12-4	TRBJ1-6	CASRTDGTTNNSPLHF
TRBV7-2	TRBJ2-7	CASSLGTATYYEQYF
TRBV5-1	TRBJ2-7	CASSPGQGFFSVEQYF
TRBV20-1	TRBJ2-5	CSAYSSDPKYF
TRBV5-1	TRBJ2-2	CASSGDSQINTGELFF
TRBV6-5	TRBJ1-5	CASSARRSNQPQHF
TRBV20-1	TRBJ1-6	CSARHFVDSPLHF
TRBV10-2	TRBJ1-5	CASRAQGSNQPQHF
TRBV9	TRBJ1-1	CASSVVAAGNTEAFF
TRBV7-8	TRBJ2-5	CASSPPRVGIETQYF
TRBV7-2	TRBJ1-2	CASSHRDREGSGYTF
TRBV9	TRBJ2-3	CASSVVSEGADTQYF
TRBV3-1	TRBJ2-7	CASSQRGPYEQYF
TRBV6-2/TRBV6-3	TRBJ2-3	CASSSGPSIGTDTQYF
TRBV2	TRBJ1-4	CASSELRRELFF
TRBV6-2/TRBV6-3	TRBJ1-2	CASKEQPYGYTF
TRBV12-3/TRBV12-4	TRBJ2-2	CASTTGTSVFGSDTGELFF
TRBV29-1	TRBJ1-1	CSVMNMKNTEAFF
TRBV5-1	TRBJ2-3	CASSLEASTTDTQYF
TRBV7-2	TRBJ2-3	CASSPGGQHTDTQYF
TRBV3-1	TRBJ2-7	CASSPSSYEQYF
TRBV10-3	TRBJ2-4	CASSLAQGGPSF
TRBV6-2/TRBV6-3	TRBJ2-5	CASSSGLAAKETQYF
TRBV28	TRBJ2-4	CASSLPGGNIQYF
TRBV5-4	TRBJ2-1	CASSSERFNEQFF
TRBV7-9	TRBJ2-7	CASSLGQGANDEQYF
TRBV24-1	TRBJ2-1	CATSGGTYNEQFF
TRBV7-2	TRBJ1-4	CASSLGSATNEKLFF
TRBV29-1	TRBJ1-1	CSVLGGLAEAFF
TRBV14	TRBJ1-2	CASSPDRAAYTF
TRBV28	TRBJ1-2	CASSQGAGGYGYTF
TRBV7-9	TRBJ2-6	CASGWTITAGANVLTF
TRBV27	TRBJ2-3	CASSSPGRGGTANTQYF
TRBV7-2	TRBJ2-7	CASSPTSYEQYF
TRBV7-3	TRBJ2-3	CASSKPGQGIRVTDTQYF
TRBV29-1	TRBJ2-6	CSVRGLAGSGANVLTF
TRBV12-3/TRBV12-4	TRBJ1-2	CASSLARDSRFNYGYTF
TRBV12-3/TRBV12-4	TRBJ1-3	CASSNTGSGNTIYF
TRBV3-1	TRBJ2-3	CASSQVRTIGTDTQYF
TRBV11-2	TRBJ2-3	CASSFGTGYTDTQYF
TRBV5-1	TRBJ2-1	CASSQAGAWGNEQFF
TRBV4-2	TRBJ2-5	CASSQGSSRETQYF
TRBV4-2	TRBJ2-3	CASSQAPFSGESTDTQYF
TRBV20-1	TRBJ2-3	CSASPTQGLNTDTQYF
TRBV4-1	TRBJ2-5	CASSQNSNNLQETQYF